The 5 T cell receptor beta chains below come from one sample, sequenced in a study of CD8+ T cells in alopecia areata. Treatment indicated: oral pan-JAK inhibitor, 5-10 mg twice daily. cDNA serving as the sequencing template came from extracted, reverse transcribed RNA. The table came from immunoSEQ multiplex PCR; TCRdb's copy has only in-frame clones and leaves some out. This sample carries 150,000 to 250,000 clones, roughly three fifths of them seen once, and the ten largest clones take 3% to 3.5%. The sequencing used CD4+ T cells sorted from blood, collected at week 4, from a patient treated with tofacitinib. The receptors were sampled from a human donor with alopecia areata.

The gene calls are TRBV29-1 and TRBJ1-1; possibly TRBD1 for D (5 bases). V dropped 6 bases and J dropped 1 base, with 18 bases sitting between them. Germline V gene data show CDR1 as SQVTM and CDR2 as ANQGSEA. The CDR3 loop spans 15 amino acids. The CDR3 nucleotides read TGCAGCGTCCTCCCCAGGGTCCACCCGAACACTGAAGCTTTCTTT. As protein: CSVLPRVHPNTEAFF.

The V and J genes are TRBV2 and TRBJ2-7; 10 nucleotides align to TRBD1. Germline V gives CDR1 SNHLY, CDR2 FYNNEI. V dropped 6 bases and J dropped 2; count of bases not matched to a gene: 4. The CDR3 is 14 residues long. In DNA form, the CDR3 reads TGTGCCAGCAGCGGACAGGGGGGTCCCTACGAGCAGTACTTC. Protein product: CASSGQGGPYEQYF.

The sample holds one count of this clone. This chain links TRBV7-2 with TRBJ1-6; TRBD1 matches 12 bases. In germline, CDR1 is SGHTA, CDR2 FQGNSA. The CDR3 has 14 amino acids. The V segment lost 6 bases and the J segment 10 bases; nucleotides outside the gene matches: 4. The CDR3 nucleotides are TGTGCCAGCAGGGTGGGGACAGGGGGCTCACCCCTCCACTTT. Protein product: CASRVGTGGSPLHF.

The chain is built from TRBV30 and TRBJ2-1; 9 bases map to TRBD2. The trim removed 0 bases at V and 0 bases at J, leaving 9 bases unmatched. This CDR3 comprises 18 residues. Per germline, CDR1 GTSNPN and CDR2 SVGIG (reference sequence). The CDR3 coding sequence is TGTGCCTGGAGTGTACTGGGTCGCGGGGGGGGCTCCTACAATGAGCAGTTCTTC. As protein: CAWSVLGRGGGSYNEQFF.

This chain uses TRBV6-5 with TRBJ1-1; D not resolved. This CDR3 spans 13 amino acids. Germline values: CDR1 MNHEY, CDR2 SVGAGI. Trimming shortened V by 2 bases and J by 0 bases, and 4 bases separated the two germline ends. The CDR3 spells CASSYQVNTEAFF. In DNA, the CDR3 is TGTGCCAGCAGTTACCAGGTGAACACTGAAGCTTTCTTT.